The clone carrying this TCR beta chain was found a few times. Its antigen remains unknown. The CDR3 sequence is 13 residues long. Unmatched junction bases numbered 5, after V lost 6 bases and J lost 6 bases. The germline gives CDR1 MNHEY, CDR2 SVGEGT. The record originates from a study of T cell repertoires in cytomegalovirus infection. Study-wide results and caveats: There were HLA-C-restricted CMV-specific TCR beta clonotypes dominating the ex vivo response.

TCRdb reprocessed the reads with MiXCR, giving one entry per CDR3 protein. In the table there are roughly 350,000 distinct CDR3 sequences, roughly a third of which are singletons. This TCR derives from a human donor in good health (CMV status not recorded). Some clones in this sample may be carry-over from other donors' samples. This chain joins TRBV6-2 or TRBV6-3 and TRBJ2-1, with TRBD1 identical over 7 bases. The specimen comprised cultured PBMCs, sampled from culture after CMV antigen stimulation. CDR3 amino acids: CASSPGQVNEQFF. The CDR3 DNA reads TGTGCCAGCAGCCCAGGACAGGTCAATGAGCAGTTCTTC.